This TCR beta chain is from a study of CD4 and CD8 cells across lung adenocarcinoma regions (dated by TCRdb to 2017 to 2018). About the study as a whole: Intratumor heterogeneity of the T cell receptor repertoire was examined by comparing tumor centers with tumor margins.

The donors were patients who had localized lung adenocarcinoma, which is a subtype of non-small cell lung cancer. Samples were obtained from the margins of localized lung adenocarcinomas. For TCR repertoire analysis, CD8+ T cells taken from tumor tissue were profiled apart from CD4+ T cells. The library was made by PCR. The listed sequencing device is HiSeq X Ten. TCRdb reworked the public reads: Q25 trimming with fastp, MiXCR clone assembly, productive beta chains retained. CDR3 protein duplicates are merged, each entry listing the most common genes and DNA. This sample holds 9,500 to 15,000 distinct CDR3 sequences; less than 60% were observed only once. The top ten hold over 20% of the sample. Remarks on this clonotype: Its antigen target is currently unknown. At one end the junction does not follow the germline gene, possibly because of a read error.

CDR1 and CDR2 are drawn from the germline V gene: MNHNS, SASEGT. The CDR3 measures 20 amino acids from cysteine to phenylalanine. Kept here is only the CDR3 DNA, which spans 60 bases and is read in frame from base 1. The receptor's source is a female donor with lung adenocarcinoma. The CD4 and CD8 labels of this study may be unreliable. The rearrangement joined TRBV6-1 to TRBJ2-1; TRBD2 fits 11 bases in the junction. The sequenced sample was CD8+ T cells from the margin of a lung tumor. The sample's cell subset or site, from its label and the paper: tumor margin region. This receptor carries the CDR3 CASTVFSGLAGGRDTETQYF. The nucleotide sequence reads as follows: TGTGCCAGCACGGTTTTCTCTGGGCTAGCGGGGGGCCGGGACACAGAGACGCAGTATTTC.